These 13 T cell receptor beta chains were sequenced from one sample in a study of cytomegalovirus exposure and HLA in healthy donors. This table comes from immunoSEQ multiplex PCR, and its TCRdb copy is limited to in-frame clones, with some not included. Here the sample spans over 85,000 clones, roughly 89% being singletons. The specimen was PBMCs. The receptors shown here come from a young woman in good health and CMV-seronegative.

This clone has more than one count but fewer than ten. The chain couples TRBV7-9 to TRBJ2-1; D is ambiguous. This CDR3 is 11 amino acids long. Germline V gene lookup returns CDR1 SEHNR and CDR2 FQNEAQ (reference sequence). V lost 6 bases, J lost 12 bases, and 12 bases lay in between. CDR3 protein: CASSPLVMQFF. The CDR3 bases are TGTGCCAGCAGTCCCCTAGTAATGCAGTTCTTC.

The chain has TRBV27 and TRBJ2-3; 11 bases are a match to TRBD2. The CDR3 spans 16 residues. J lost 6 bases, V lost 5 bases, and 10 bases had no gene match. Germline V gene data show CDR1 as MNHEY and CDR2 as SMNVEV (reference sequence). CDR3 loop: CASSPLLAGVGDTQYF. The DNA for the CDR3 is TGTGCCAGCAGTCCTTTACTAGCGGGAGTAGGGGATACGCAGTATTTT.

J is TRBJ1-6 and V is TRBV7-9; TRBD1 aligns across 9 bases. Germline CDR1 is SEHNR and CDR2 is FQNEAQ (reference sequence). With V trimmed by 0 bases and J by 7 bases, 1 base remained unmatched. The CDR3 is 15 amino acids. Here the CDR3 reads CASSLAGTGNSPLHF. CDR3 in DNA: TGTGCCAGCAGCTTAGCAGGGACAGGGAATTCACCCCTCCACTTT. Based on the CDR3 plus reference TRBV7-9 and TRBJ1-6, the full variable domain is DTGVSQNPRHKITKRGQNVTFRCDPISEHNRLYWYRQTLGQGPEFLTYFQNEAQLEKSRLLSDRFSAERPKGSFSTLEIQRTEQGDSAMYLCASSLAGTGNSPLHFGNGTRLTVT.

The V gene is TRBV5-1, the J gene TRBJ2-7; 8 bases are shared with TRBD2. V shed 0 bases, J shed 2 bases, and the junction held 4 bases outside the gene matches. The CDR3 totals 15 residues. The germline V gene encodes CDR1 SGHRS and CDR2 YFSETQ. CDR3 sequence: CASSLASGSPYEQYF. CDR3 in DNA: TGCGCCAGCAGCTTGGCTAGCGGGTCCCCCTACGAGCAGTACTTC.

The sample holds one count of this clone. The chain is built from TRBV15 and TRBJ2-5, with 9 bases matching TRBD1. Germline CDR1 is LNHNV and CDR2 is YYDKDF (reference sequence). This CDR3 has 14 amino acids. V lost 2 bases, J lost 3 bases, and 1 base stayed unmatched. The DNA for the CDR3 is TGTGCCACCAGCAGACGGACAGGGGAAGAGACCCAGTACTTC. This translates into CATSRRTGEETQYF.

V gene TRBV4-1 combines with J gene TRBJ1-1; D perhaps matches TRBD1 (5 bases). Germline assignment: CDR1 MGHRA and CDR2 YSYEKL. The CDR3 spans 14 residues. V lost 4 bases, J lost 0 bases, and 9 bases lay in between. CDR3 nucleotide sequence: TGCGCCAGCAGCCCCGGGGGGTTGAACACTGAAGCTTTCTTT. This encodes CASSPGGLNTEAFF.

This clone has only one observation. V is TRBV28 and J is TRBJ2-7; 8 nucleotides align to TRBD1. The CDR3 has 17 amino acids. CDR1 is MDHEN, CDR2 SYDVKM, per germline. Unmatched junction bases numbered 12, after V lost 5 bases and J lost 0 bases. The DNA of the CDR3 is TGTGCCAGCAGTACGCTCTTGAGGACAGGGATCTCCTACGAGCAGTACTTC. It codes for CASSTLLRTGISYEQYF. Full variable domain (remainder filled in from reference TRBV28 and TRBJ2-7): DVKVTQSSRYLVKRTGEKVFLECVQDMDHENMFWYRQDPGLGLRLIYFSYDVKMKEKGDIPEGYSVSREKKERFSLILESASTNQTSMYLCASSTLLRTGISYEQYFGPGTRLTVT.

The V gene is TRBV11-2, the J gene TRBJ1-2, with D hard to call. Germline CDR1 and CDR2: SGHAT and FQNNGV. The CDR3 contains 14 residues. The V end lost 1 base, the J end lost 7 bases, and 13 bases lay between the germline ends. The DNA of the CDR3 is TGTGCCAGCAGCTTAGGAGGGAGGTGGAGTGGCTACACCTTC. It specifies CASSLGGRWSGYTF.

The gene calls are TRBV27 and TRBJ1-2; D unclear. This CDR3 spans 12 amino acids. V shed 5 bases and J shed 5 bases, with 9 bases lying between them. Germline assignment: CDR1 MNHEY and CDR2 SMNVEV (reference sequence). CDR3 nucleotide sequence: TGTGCCAGCAGTCTGGCCGGGTATGGCTACACCTTC. Residues: CASSLAGYGYTF.

The rearrangement uses TRBV4-1 and TRBJ2-1; the match to TRBD2 covers 12 bases. Germline assignment: CDR1 MGHRA and CDR2 YSYEKL. The junction had 6 bases not matched to a gene; V was cut back by 1 base and J by 8 bases. The CDR3 length is 16 residues. Here the CDR3 reads CASSQVLAGGRDEQFF. DNA of the CDR3: TGCGCCAGCAGCCAAGTCCTAGCGGGGGGGAGAGATGAGCAGTTCTTC.

V usage is TRBV27 and J usage is TRBJ2-3; 9 bases map to TRBD2. The CDR3 is 16 amino acids. Germline V lookup: CDR1 MNHEY, CDR2 SMNVEV (reference sequence). Losses at the gene ends were 2 bases for V and 3 bases for J; bases not matched to a gene: 6. The CDR3 DNA reads as TGTGCCAGCAGTTTACGAGCGGGGGGATTGACAGATACGCAGTATTTT. It yields the protein CASSLRAGGLTDTQYF.

The chain is built from TRBV4-1 and TRBJ2-5; TRBD2 matches 8 bases. With 0 bases clipped from V and 3 bases from J, the junction kept 9 bases outside the gene matches. Germline CDR1 reads MGHRA; CDR2 reads YSYEKL. The CDR3 is made up of 17 amino acids. CDR3 nucleotide sequence: TGCGCCAGCAGCCAAGATGAGCGCGGGGGGATGGAAGAGACCCAGTACTTC. Translating gives CASSQDERGGMEETQYF.

The V gene is TRBV5-4, the J gene TRBJ2-2, with D possibly matching TRBD2 (7 bases). Germline CDR1 SGHNT, CDR2 YYREEE (reference sequence). This CDR3 contains 17 residues. Trimming removed 4 bases at V and 3 bases at J, with 19 bases between. CDR3 DNA: TGTGCCAGCAGCACATTTGGGCGGGGGCTGTACACCGGGGAGCTGTTTTTT. Translated: CASSTFGRGLYTGELFF.